Listed below are T cell receptor beta chains from one sample, sequenced in a study of Ad26.COV2.S vaccination and SARS-CoV-2 variants. Sequenced by immunoSEQ multiplex PCR; TCRdb stores in-frame clones only, minus some. The table has some 190,000 clones, around 90% seen once. This specimen was peripheral blood, taken after recovery from COVID-19. These receptor sequences come from a human donor who had recovered from COVID-19. CDR3s include the opening cysteine and the closing phenylalanine or tryptophan. Fields, in order: J gene, CDR3 length, D gene, clone size, V gene, CDR3 protein, CDR3 DNA. D genes are given only for firm matches. Expanded clones are given a class, and other clones once, few, many or no size at all.

J: TRBJ2-7; length: 13; D: .; size: .; V: TRBV3-1/TRBV3-2; CDR3: CASSQDDRQGQYF; DNA: TGTGCCAGCAGCCAAGATGACCGCCAAGGGCAGTACTTC
J: TRBJ2-5; length: 13; D: TRBD1; size: .; V: TRBV6-6; CDR3: CASSYSTGGTQYF; DNA: TGTGCCAGCAGTTACTCGACAGGGGGTACCCAGTACTTC
J: TRBJ1-1; length: 16; D: .; size: .; V: TRBV19; CDR3: CASSPIWTRLNTEAFF; DNA: TGTGCCAGTAGTCCTATATGGACCCGCTTGAACACTGAAGCTTTCTTT
J: TRBJ2-2; length: 17; D: .; size: few; V: TRBV18; CDR3: CASSRDGSERGTGELFF; DNA: TGTGCCAGCTCTCGGGACGGGTCCGAAAGAGGCACCGGGGAGCTGTTTTTT
J: TRBJ2-7; length: 11; D: .; size: .; V: TRBV5-1; CDR3: CASSTSYEQYF; DNA: TGCGCCAGCAGCACCTCCTACGAGCAGTACTTC
J: TRBJ2-1; length: 16; D: TRBD1; size: .; V: TRBV28; CDR3: CASIAPPDRLLNEQFF; DNA: TGTGCCAGCATAGCCCCCCCGGACAGGTTACTCAATGAGCAGTTCTTC
J: TRBJ1-4; length: 16; D: .; size: .; V: TRBV19; CDR3: CASTPIRGLTNEKLFF; DNA: TGTGCCAGTACCCCCATCCGGGGCCTGACAAATGAAAAACTGTTTTTT
J: TRBJ1-1; length: 13; D: TRBD1; size: .; V: TRBV6-1; CDR3: CASSETGGGEAFF; DNA: TGTGCCAGCAGTGAGACAGGGGGAGGGGAAGCTTTCTTT
J: TRBJ2-1; length: 15; D: .; size: .; V: TRBV6-5; CDR3: CASSPTDEPYNEQFF; DNA: TGTGCCAGCAGTCCGACGGATGAACCCTACAATGAGCAGTTCTTC
J: TRBJ1-5; length: 13; D: .; size: .; V: TRBV10-2; CDR3: CASRQGMNQPQHF; DNA: TGCGCCAGCAGACAGGGCATGAATCAGCCCCAGCATTTT
J: TRBJ2-7; length: 10; D: .; size: .; V: TRBV20-1; CDR3: CSAEHYEQYF; DNA: TGCAGTGCCGAACACTACGAGCAGTACTTC
J: TRBJ2-1; length: 15; D: TRBD2; size: .; V: TRBV7-9; CDR3: CASSSSGSLYNEQFF; DNA: TGTGCCAGCAGCTCTAGCGGGAGCCTCTACAATGAGCAGTTCTTC
J: TRBJ1-2; length: 11; D: .; size: .; V: TRBV20-1; CDR3: CSAGTVPGYTF; DNA: TGCAGTGCCGGGACGGTTCCTGGCTACACCTTC
J: TRBJ1-1; length: 13; D: .; size: .; V: TRBV28; CDR3: CASSQVQNTEAFF; DNA: TGTGCCAGCAGTCAGGTACAGAACACTGAAGCTTTCTTT
J: TRBJ2-7; length: 16; D: .; size: .; V: TRBV6-2/TRBV6-3; CDR3: CASSYGRGALAYEQYF; DNA: TGTGCCAGCAGTTACGGGCGCGGAGCCCTAGCCTACGAGCAGTACTTC
J: TRBJ2-3; length: 14; D: TRBD2; size: once; V: TRBV15; CDR3: CATSRASGRDTQYF; DNA: TGTGCCACCAGCAGAGCGAGCGGGAGGGATACGCAGTATTTT
J: TRBJ2-5; length: 15; D: .; size: .; V: TRBV15; CDR3: CATSRDPGAPETQYF; DNA: TGTGCCACCAGCAGAGATCCCGGGGCCCCGGAGACCCAGTACTTC
J: TRBJ2-2; length: 18; D: TRBD2; size: .; V: TRBV19; CDR3: CASRSSGVAGSFLGELFF; DNA: TGTGCCAGTAGGTCCTCCGGGGTAGCGGGATCCTTTCTCGGGGAGCTGTTTTTT
J: TRBJ1-1; length: 16; D: .; size: .; V: TRBV9; CDR3: CASSVGVDRMNTEAFF; DNA: TGTGCCAGCAGCGTAGGGGTTGACAGAATGAACACTGAAGCTTTCTTT
J: TRBJ1-1; length: 14; D: .; size: .; V: TRBV7-2; CDR3: CASSPVLLNTEAFF; DNA: TGTGCCAGCAGCCCCGTCCTACTGAACACTGAAGCTTTCTTT
J: TRBJ1-6; length: 15; D: .; size: .; V: TRBV28; CDR3: CASSPPGTQRSPLHF; DNA: TGTGCCAGCAGTCCCCCCGGGACTCAGAGATCACCCCTCCACTTT
J: TRBJ1-3; length: 13; D: .; size: .; V: TRBV30; CDR3: CAWGGLSGNTIYF; DNA: TGTGCCTGGGGGGGGCTCTCTGGAAACACCATATATTTT
J: TRBJ2-2; length: 13; D: TRBD1; size: .; V: TRBV18; CDR3: CASGTGNTGELFF; DNA: TGTGCCAGCGGGACAGGGAACACCGGGGAGCTGTTTTTT
J: TRBJ2-1; length: 15; D: TRBD2; size: .; V: TRBV29-1; CDR3: CSAQLDPGLAGDRFF; DNA: TGCAGCGCCCAACTAGACCCGGGACTAGCGGGAGATCGGTTCTTC
J: TRBJ2-5; length: 13; D: TRBD2; size: .; V: TRBV5-1; CDR3: CASSVRLAETQYF; DNA: TGCGCCAGCAGCGTTAGACTAGCAGAGACCCAGTACTTC
J: TRBJ2-7; length: 13; D: .; size: once; V: TRBV5-1; CDR3: CASSLGQGGEQYF; DNA: TGCGCCAGCAGCTTGGGACAGGGAGGCGAGCAGTACTTC
J: TRBJ1-2; length: 15; D: TRBD1; size: .; V: TRBV5-4; CDR3: CASSSPGTGNYGYTF; DNA: TGTGCCAGCAGCTCTCCCGGGACAGGCAACTATGGCTACACCTTC
J: TRBJ2-2; length: 12; D: .; size: .; V: TRBV7-8; CDR3: CASSPTGGELFF; DNA: TGTGCCAGCAGCCCTACCGGCGGGGAGCTGTTTTTT
J: TRBJ2-2; length: 18; D: .; size: .; V: TRBV4-1; CDR3: CASSPYWDVEANTGELFF; DNA: TGCGCCAGCAGCCCGTACTGGGACGTAGAGGCGAACACCGGGGAGCTGTTTTTT
J: TRBJ2-1; length: 11; D: .; size: .; V: TRBV7-9; CDR3: CASSLYDEQFF; DNA: TGTGCCAGCAGCTTGTACGATGAGCAGTTCTTC
J: TRBJ2-5; length: 17; D: TRBD1; size: .; V: TRBV6-1; CDR3: CASSEAGTGGDMETQYF; DNA: TGTGCCAGCAGTGAAGCCGGGACAGGGGGCGACATGGAGACCCAGTACTTC
J: TRBJ1-4; length: 9; D: .; size: .; V: TRBV21-1; CDR3: CARLEKLFF; DNA: TGTGCCAGATTAGAAAAACTGTTTTTT
J: TRBJ1-2; length: 13; D: .; size: .; V: TRBV29-1; CDR3: CSVEKGINYGYTF; DNA: TGCAGCGTTGAAAAGGGGATTAACTATGGCTACACCTTC
J: TRBJ1-2; length: 13; D: .; size: few; V: TRBV5-3; CDR3: CARWTEIHYGYTF; DNA: TGTGCCAGATGGACAGAGATACACTATGGCTACACCTTC
J: TRBJ2-7; length: 14; D: .; size: few; V: TRBV7-8; CDR3: CASSLSASSYEQYF; DNA: TGTGCCAGCAGCTTAAGTGCGAGCTCCTACGAGCAGTACTTC
J: TRBJ1-4; length: 15; D: .; size: .; V: TRBV7-9; CDR3: CASSFAGVDHEKLFF; DNA: TGTGCCAGCAGCTTCGCCGGGGTGGACCATGAAAAACTGTTTTTT
J: TRBJ1-5; length: 13; D: .; size: once; V: TRBV6-1; CDR3: CASSEAGRAPQHF; DNA: TGTGCCAGCAGTGAAGCAGGGAGGGCGCCCCAGCATTTT
J: TRBJ1-6; length: 14; D: .; size: .; V: TRBV3-1/TRBV3-2; CDR3: CASSLTNMGSPLHF; DNA: TGTGCCAGCAGCCTAACAAACATGGGATCACCCCTCCACTTT
J: TRBJ1-2; length: 16; D: .; size: once; V: TRBV2; CDR3: CASSNRQVLVGYGYTF; DNA: TGTGCCAGCAGTAATCGACAGGTCCTGGTAGGATATGGCTACACCTTC
J: TRBJ1-1; length: 14; D: .; size: .; V: TRBV2; CDR3: CASSYMLKNTEAFF; DNA: TGTGCCAGCAGTTACATGTTAAAAAACACTGAAGCTTTCTTT
J: TRBJ2-4; length: 15; D: .; size: .; V: TRBV9; CDR3: CASSRGRQTKNIQYF; DNA: TGTGCCAGCAGCCGAGGGAGACAGACCAAAAACATTCAGTACTTC
J: TRBJ2-5; length: 12; D: .; size: .; V: TRBV7-9; CDR3: CASSFGDETQYF; DNA: TGTGCCAGCAGTTTTGGTGACGAGACCCAGTACTTC
J: TRBJ2-1; length: 15; D: .; size: .; V: TRBV7-9; CDR3: CASSLSLAEGDEQFF; DNA: TGTGCCAGCAGCTTATCTCTAGCGGAGGGGGATGAGCAGTTCTTC
J: TRBJ1-1; length: 16; D: .; size: .; V: TRBV6-5; CDR3: CASSYSQGPLGTEAFF; DNA: TGTGCCAGCAGTTACTCGCAGGGCCCTCTCGGGACTGAAGCTTTCTTT
J: TRBJ2-7; length: 16; D: .; size: .; V: TRBV11-2; CDR3: CASSSSQSELYYEQYF; DNA: TGTGCCAGCAGCTCTAGCCAGTCAGAACTTTATTACGAGCAGTACTTC